This T cell receptor beta chain was recorded in a study of cytomegalovirus exposure and HLA in healthy donors. With 60 Vbeta and 13 Jbeta primers, the PCR was carried out. Generated by immunoSEQ multiplex PCR, the TCRdb table keeps only in-frame clones and is missing some. The sample records 80,000 to 95,000 clones, approximately 84% being singletons. Material for sequencing was PBMCs. The sequence was collected from a woman between 18 and 30 years old in good health and CMV-seropositive.

The CDR3 here is CASSPIVSGTEAFF. The CDR3 nucleotides are TGTGCCAGCAGTCCCATTGTTTCGGGCACTGAAGCTTTCTTT. This sequence joins TRBV7-9 and TRBJ1-1; D not certain. The CDR3 has 14 residues. CDR1 is SEHNR, CDR2 FQNEAQ, per germline (reference sequence). Trimming stripped 6 bases from V and 4 bases from J, with 15 bases between. The complete variable domain, with remaining parts taken from reference TRBV7-9 and TRBJ1-1, reads DTGVSQNPRHKITKRGQNVTFRCDPISEHNRLYWYRQTLGQGPEFLTYFQNEAQLEKSRLLSDRFSAERPKGSFSTLEIQRTEQGDSAMYLCASSPIVSGTEAFFGQGTRLTVV.